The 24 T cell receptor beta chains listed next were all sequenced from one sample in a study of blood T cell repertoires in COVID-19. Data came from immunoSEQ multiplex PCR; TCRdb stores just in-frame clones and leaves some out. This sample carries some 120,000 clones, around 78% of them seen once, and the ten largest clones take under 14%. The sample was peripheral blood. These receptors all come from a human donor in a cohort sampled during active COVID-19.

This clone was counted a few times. Here the CDR3 reads CAWSPTRSLRDRESPLHF. The CDR3 region has the DNA TGTGCCTGGAGTCCAACTCGATCCCTCCGGGACAGGGAATCACCCCTCCACTTT. The rearrangement joins TRBV30 to TRBJ1-6; 9 bases fit TRBD1. V dropped 2 bases and J dropped 10; count of bases not matched to a gene: 18. Per the germline V gene, CDR1 is GTSNPN and CDR2 is SVGIG (reference sequence). The length of the CDR3 is 18 residues. The variable domain in full, completed from reference TRBV30 and TRBJ1-6, reads SQTIHQWPATLVQPVGSPLSLECTVEGTSNPNLYWYRQAAGRGLQLLFYSVGIGQISSEVPQNLSASRPQDRQFILSSKKLLLSDSGFYLCAWSPTRSLRDRESPLHFGNGTRLTVT.

CDR3 amino acids: CASSERGTGRSPLHF. The CDR3 DNA reads as TGTGCCAGCAGTGAAAGAGGGACAGGGCGGTCACCCCTCCACTTT. The chain is built from TRBV6-1 and TRBJ1-6; 9 bases agree with TRBD1. The germline gives CDR1 MNHNS, CDR2 SASEGT. This CDR3 has 15 residues. The junction had 6 bases not matched to a gene; V was cut back by 2 bases and J by 10 bases.

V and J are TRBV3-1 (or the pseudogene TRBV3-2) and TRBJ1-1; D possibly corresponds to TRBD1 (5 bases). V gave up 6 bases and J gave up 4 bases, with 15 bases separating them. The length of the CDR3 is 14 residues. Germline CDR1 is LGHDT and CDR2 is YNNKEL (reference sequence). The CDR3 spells CASRAVGGTTEAFF. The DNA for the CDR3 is TGTGCCAGCAGGGCGGTGGGGGGGACCACTGAAGCTTTCTTT.

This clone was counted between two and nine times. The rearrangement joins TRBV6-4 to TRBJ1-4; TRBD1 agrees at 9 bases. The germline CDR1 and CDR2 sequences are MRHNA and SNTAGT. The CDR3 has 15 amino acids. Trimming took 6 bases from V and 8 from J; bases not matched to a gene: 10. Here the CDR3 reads CASRETGTGREKLFF. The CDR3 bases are TGTGCCAGCAGAGAAACCGGGACAGGGAGGGAAAAACTGTTTTTT.

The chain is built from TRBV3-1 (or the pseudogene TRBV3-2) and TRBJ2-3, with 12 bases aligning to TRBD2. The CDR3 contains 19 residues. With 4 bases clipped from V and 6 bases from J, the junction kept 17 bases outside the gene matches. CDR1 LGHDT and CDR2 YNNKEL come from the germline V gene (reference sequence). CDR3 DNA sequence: TGTGCCAGCAGCCTTGGAGGATTTGGACTAGCGGGGCCACGGGATACGCAGTATTTT. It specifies CASSLGGFGLAGPRDTQYF.

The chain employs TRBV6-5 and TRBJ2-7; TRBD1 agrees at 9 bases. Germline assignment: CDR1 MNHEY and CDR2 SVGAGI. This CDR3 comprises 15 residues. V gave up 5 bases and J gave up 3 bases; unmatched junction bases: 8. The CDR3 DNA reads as TGTGCCAGCAGTCCAACCCTGACAGGGGGCTACGAGCAGTACTTC. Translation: CASSPTLTGGYEQYF.

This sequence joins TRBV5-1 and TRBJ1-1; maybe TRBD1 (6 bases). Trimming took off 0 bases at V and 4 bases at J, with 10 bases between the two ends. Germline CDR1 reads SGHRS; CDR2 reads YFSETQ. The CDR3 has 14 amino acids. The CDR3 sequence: CASSLGQVLTEAFF. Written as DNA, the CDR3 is TGCGCCAGCAGCTTGGGACAGGTACTCACTGAAGCTTTCTTT. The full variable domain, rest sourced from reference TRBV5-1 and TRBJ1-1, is KAGVTQTPRYLIKTRGQQVTLSCSPISGHRSVSWYQQTPGQGLQFLFEYFSETQRNKGNFPGRFSGRQFSNSRSEMNVSTLELGDSALYLCASSLGQVLTEAFFGQGTRLTVV.

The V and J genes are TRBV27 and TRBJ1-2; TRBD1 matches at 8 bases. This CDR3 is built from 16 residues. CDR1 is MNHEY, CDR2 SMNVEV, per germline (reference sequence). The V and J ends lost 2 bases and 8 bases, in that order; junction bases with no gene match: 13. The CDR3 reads CASSLDPTGGLRGYTF. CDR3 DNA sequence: TGTGCCAGCAGTTTAGACCCCACAGGGGGGCTAAGGGGCTACACCTTC.

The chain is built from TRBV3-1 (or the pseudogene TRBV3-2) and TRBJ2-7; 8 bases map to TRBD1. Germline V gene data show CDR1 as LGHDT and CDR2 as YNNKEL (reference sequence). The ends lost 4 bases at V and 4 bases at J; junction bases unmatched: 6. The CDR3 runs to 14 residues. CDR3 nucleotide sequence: TGTGCCAGCAGCCCGGACAGGGAAATTTACGAGCAGTACTTC. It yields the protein CASSPDREIYEQYF.

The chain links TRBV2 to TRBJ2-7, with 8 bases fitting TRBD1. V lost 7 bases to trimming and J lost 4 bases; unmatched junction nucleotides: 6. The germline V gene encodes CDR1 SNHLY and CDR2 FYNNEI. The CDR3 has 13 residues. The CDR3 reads CASKRQGLYEQYF. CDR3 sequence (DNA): TGTGCCAGCAAACGACAGGGGTTATACGAGCAGTACTTC.

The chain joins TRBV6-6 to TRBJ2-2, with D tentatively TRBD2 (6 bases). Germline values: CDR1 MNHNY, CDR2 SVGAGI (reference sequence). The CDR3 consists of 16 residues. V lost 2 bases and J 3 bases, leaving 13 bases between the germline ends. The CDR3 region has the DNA TGTGCCAGCAGTTACGGAGGGGACGGGGACACCGGGGAGCTGTTTTTT. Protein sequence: CASSYGGDGDTGELFF.

The CDR3: CASSLSWTGGDQPQHF. The CDR3 DNA is TGTGCCAGCAGTTTATCCTGGACAGGGGGAGATCAGCCCCAGCATTTT. The V and J genes are TRBV27 and TRBJ1-5, with TRBD1 identical over 10 bases. V was pared by 0 bases and J by 5 bases, with 4 bases of the junction left unmatched. The CDR3 contains 16 residues. Germline assignment: CDR1 MNHEY and CDR2 SMNVEV (reference sequence).

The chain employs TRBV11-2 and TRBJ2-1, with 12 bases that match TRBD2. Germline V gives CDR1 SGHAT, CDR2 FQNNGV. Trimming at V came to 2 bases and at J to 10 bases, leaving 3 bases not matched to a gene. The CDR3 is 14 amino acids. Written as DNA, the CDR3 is TGTGCCAGCAGCTTACTAGCGGGGGGGGAGGAGCAGTTCTTC. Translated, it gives CASSLLAGGEEQFF.

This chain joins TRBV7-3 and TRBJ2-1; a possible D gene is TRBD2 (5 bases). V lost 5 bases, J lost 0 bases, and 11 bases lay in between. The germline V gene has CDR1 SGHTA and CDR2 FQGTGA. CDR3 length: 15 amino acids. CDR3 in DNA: TGTGCCAGCAGCATGGACTCAAGCTCCTACAATGAGCAGTTCTTC. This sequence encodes CASSMDSSSYNEQFF.

The CDR3 region is CASFPSGVQETQYF. In nucleotides, the CDR3 is TGTGCCAGCTTTCCTAGCGGGGTCCAAGAGACCCAGTACTTC. The rearrangement links TRBV6-5 to TRBJ2-5; 9 nucleotides agree with TRBD2. The CDR3 covers 14 residues. Unmatched junction bases numbered 5, after V lost 8 bases and J lost 1 base. The germline V gene encodes CDR1 MNHEY and CDR2 SVGAGI.

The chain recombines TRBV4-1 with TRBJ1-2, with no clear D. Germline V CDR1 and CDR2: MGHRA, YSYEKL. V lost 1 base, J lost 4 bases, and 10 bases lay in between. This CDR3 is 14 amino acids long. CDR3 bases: TGCGCCAGCAGCCAAGGTGGTAACACCTATGGCTACACCTTC. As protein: CASSQGGNTYGYTF.

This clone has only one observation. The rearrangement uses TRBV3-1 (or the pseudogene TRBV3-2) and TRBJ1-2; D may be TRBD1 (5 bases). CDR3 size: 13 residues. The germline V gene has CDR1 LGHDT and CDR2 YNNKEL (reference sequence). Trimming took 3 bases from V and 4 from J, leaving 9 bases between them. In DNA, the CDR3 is TGTGCCAGCAGCCAGGCCCAGGGCTATGGCTACACCTTC. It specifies CASSQAQGYGYTF.

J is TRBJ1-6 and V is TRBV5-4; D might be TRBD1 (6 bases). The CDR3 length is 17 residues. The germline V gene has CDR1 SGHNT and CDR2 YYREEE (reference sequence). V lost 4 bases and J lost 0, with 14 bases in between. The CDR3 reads CASSRTVDASYNSPLHF. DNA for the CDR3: TGTGCCAGCAGCCGGACAGTGGACGCCTCCTATAATTCACCCCTCCACTTT.

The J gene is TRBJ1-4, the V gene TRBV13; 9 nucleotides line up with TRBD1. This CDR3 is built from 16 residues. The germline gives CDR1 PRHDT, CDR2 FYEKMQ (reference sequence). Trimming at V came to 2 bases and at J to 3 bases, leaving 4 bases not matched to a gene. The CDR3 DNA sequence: TGTGCCAGCAGCTTACGACAGGGGGGGTCTAATGAAAAACTGTTTTTT. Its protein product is CASSLRQGGSNEKLFF.

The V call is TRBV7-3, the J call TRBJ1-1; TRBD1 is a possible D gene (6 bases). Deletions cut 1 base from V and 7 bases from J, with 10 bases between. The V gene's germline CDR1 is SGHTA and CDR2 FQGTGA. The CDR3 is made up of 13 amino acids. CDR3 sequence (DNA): TGTGCCAGCAGCTTAAGAGGACAGTTTGAAGCTTTCTTT. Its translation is CASSLRGQFEAFF.

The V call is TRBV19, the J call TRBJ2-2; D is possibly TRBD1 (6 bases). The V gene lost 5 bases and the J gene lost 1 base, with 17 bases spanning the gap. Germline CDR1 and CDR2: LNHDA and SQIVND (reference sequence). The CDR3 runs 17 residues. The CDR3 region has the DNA TGTGCCAGTAGTCCCCCCTTGGGACATCAGAACACCGGGGAGCTGTTTTTT. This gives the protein CASSPPLGHQNTGELFF.

CDR3 nucleotide sequence: TGTGCCAGCAGCTTAGTGGGGCGCTACAATGAGCAGTTCTTC. Its protein is CASSLVGRYNEQFF. The V gene is TRBV11-3, the J gene TRBJ2-1, with a possible D match to TRBD1 (5 bases). Trimming removed 1 base from V and 3 bases from J, with 7 bases in between. The CDR3 sequence is 14 residues long. Germline CDR1 and CDR2: SGHNT and YENEEA.

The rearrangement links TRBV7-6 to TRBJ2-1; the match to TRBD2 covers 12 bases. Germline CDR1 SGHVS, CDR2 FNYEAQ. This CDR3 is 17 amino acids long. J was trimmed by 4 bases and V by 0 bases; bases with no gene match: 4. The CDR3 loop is CASSLAPLAGGYNEQFF. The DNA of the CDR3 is TGTGCCAGCAGCTTAGCCCCACTAGCGGGGGGTTACAATGAGCAGTTCTTC.

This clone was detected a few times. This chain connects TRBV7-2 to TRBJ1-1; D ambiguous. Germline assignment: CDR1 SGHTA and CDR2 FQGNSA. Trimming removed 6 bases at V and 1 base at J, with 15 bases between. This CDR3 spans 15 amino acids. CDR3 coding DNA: TGTGCCAGCAGTGTAAGTCCGGTCTCGAACACTGAAGCTTTCTTT. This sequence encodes CASSVSPVSNTEAFF.